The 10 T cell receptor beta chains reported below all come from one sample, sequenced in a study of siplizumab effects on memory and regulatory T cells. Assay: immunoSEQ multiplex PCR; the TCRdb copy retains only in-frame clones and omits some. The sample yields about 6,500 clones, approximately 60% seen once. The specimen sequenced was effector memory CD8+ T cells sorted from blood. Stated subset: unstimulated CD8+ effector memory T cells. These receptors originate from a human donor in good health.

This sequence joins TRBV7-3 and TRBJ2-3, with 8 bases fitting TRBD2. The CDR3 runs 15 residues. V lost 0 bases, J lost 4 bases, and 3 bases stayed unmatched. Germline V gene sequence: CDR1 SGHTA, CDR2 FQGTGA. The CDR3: CASSLTRGGPDTQYF. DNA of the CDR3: TGTGCCAGCAGCTTAACCCGGGGGGGCCCAGATACGCAGTATTTT.

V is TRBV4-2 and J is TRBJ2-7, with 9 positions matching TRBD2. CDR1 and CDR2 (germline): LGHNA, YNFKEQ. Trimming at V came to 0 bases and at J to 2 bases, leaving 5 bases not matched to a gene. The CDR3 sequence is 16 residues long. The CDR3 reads CASSQEGGGDAYEQYF. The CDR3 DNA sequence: TGTGCCAGCAGCCAAGAGGGCGGGGGGGATGCCTACGAGCAGTACTTC.

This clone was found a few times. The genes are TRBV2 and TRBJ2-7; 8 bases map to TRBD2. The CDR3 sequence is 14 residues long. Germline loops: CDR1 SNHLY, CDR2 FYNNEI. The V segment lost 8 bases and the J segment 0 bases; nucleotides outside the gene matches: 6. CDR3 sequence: CASGEGTSSYEQYF. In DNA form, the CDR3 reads TGTGCCAGCGGAGAGGGGACTAGCTCCTACGAGCAGTACTTC. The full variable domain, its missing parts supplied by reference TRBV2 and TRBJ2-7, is EPEVTQTPSHQVTQMGQEVILRCVPISNHLYFYWYRQILGQKVEFLVSFYNNEISEKSEIFDDQFSVERPDGSNFTLKIRSTKLEDSAMYFCASGEGTSSYEQYFGPGTRLTVT.

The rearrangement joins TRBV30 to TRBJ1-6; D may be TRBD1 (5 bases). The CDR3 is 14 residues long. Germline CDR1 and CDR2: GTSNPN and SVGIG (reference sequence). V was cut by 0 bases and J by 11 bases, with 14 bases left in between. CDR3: CAWSVQEDYPPLHF. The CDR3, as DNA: TGTGCCTGGAGTGTACAGGAGGATTACCCACCCCTCCACTTT.

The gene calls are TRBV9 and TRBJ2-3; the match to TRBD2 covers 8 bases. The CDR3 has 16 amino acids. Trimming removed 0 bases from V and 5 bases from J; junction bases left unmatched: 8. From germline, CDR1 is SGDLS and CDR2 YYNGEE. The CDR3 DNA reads TGTGCCAGCAGCGTAGTCGACGGGGGGGCCGTAGATACGCAGTATTTT. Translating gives CASSVVDGGAVDTQYF.

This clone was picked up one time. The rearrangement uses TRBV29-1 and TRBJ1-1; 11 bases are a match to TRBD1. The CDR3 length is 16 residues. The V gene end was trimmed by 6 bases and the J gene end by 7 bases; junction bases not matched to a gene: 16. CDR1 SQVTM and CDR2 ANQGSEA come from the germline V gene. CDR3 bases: TGCAGCGTGTTGGGCCTCAGGACAGGGGGCGAAATTGAAGCTTTCTTT. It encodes CSVLGLRTGGEIEAFF.

Written as DNA, the CDR3 is TGTGCCAGCAGCCCTCTAGCGGGGGGGACAGATACGCAGTATTTT. Its translation is CASSPLAGGTDTQYF. The rearrangement links TRBV6-4 to TRBJ2-3; 12 bases are shared with TRBD2. The germline gives CDR1 MRHNA, CDR2 SNTAGT. The CDR3 runs to 15 residues. V shed 6 bases, J shed 3 bases, and the junction held 4 bases outside the gene matches.

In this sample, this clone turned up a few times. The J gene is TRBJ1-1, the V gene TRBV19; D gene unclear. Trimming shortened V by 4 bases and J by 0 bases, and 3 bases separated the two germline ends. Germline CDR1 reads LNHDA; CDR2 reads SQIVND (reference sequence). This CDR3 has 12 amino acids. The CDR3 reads CASSRLNTEAFF. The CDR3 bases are TGTGCCAGTAGTAGATTGAACACTGAAGCTTTCTTT.

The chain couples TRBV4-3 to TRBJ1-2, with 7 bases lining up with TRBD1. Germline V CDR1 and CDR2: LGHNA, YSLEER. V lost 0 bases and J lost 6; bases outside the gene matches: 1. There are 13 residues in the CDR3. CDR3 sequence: CASSQDDRDGYTF. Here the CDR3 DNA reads TGCGCCAGCAGCCAAGATGACAGGGATGGCTACACCTTC.

Written as DNA, the CDR3 is TGTGCCAGCAGCCTTACAACGACAGATACGCAGTATTTT. It yields the protein CASSLTTTDTQYF. V and J are TRBV4-2 and TRBJ2-3; no clear D. The CDR3 covers 13 residues. V lost 4 bases, J lost 3 bases, and 8 bases lay in between. CDR1 and CDR2 from the germline V gene are LGHNA and YNFKEQ.